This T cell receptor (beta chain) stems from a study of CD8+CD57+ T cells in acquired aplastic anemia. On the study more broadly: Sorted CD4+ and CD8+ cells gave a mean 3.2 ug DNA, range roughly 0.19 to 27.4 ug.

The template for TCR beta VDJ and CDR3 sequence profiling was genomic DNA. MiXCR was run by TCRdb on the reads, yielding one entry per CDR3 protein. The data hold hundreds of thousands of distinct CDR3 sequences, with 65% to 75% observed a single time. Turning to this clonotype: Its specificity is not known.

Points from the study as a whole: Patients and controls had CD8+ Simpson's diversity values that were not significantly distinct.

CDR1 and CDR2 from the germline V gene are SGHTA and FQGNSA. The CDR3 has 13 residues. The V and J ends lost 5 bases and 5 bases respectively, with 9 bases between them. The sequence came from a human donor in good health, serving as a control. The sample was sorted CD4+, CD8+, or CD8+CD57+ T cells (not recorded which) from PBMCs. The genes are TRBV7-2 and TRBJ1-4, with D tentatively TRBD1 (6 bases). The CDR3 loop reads CASSPDRNEKLFF. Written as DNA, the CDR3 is TGTGCCAGCAGCCCGGACAGAAATGAAAAACTGTTTTTT.